These T cell receptor beta chains were read from a single sample in a study of cytomegalovirus exposure and HLA in healthy donors. Profiled with immunoSEQ multiplex PCR; TCRdb holds only in-frame clones, not every one. This table has some 54,000 clones, over 70% appearing once. The sample taken for sequencing was PBMCs. These receptors all stem from a man aged 18 to 29 in good health and CMV-seronegative. Each CDR3 is given with its conserved first and last residue. Fields, in order: clone size, D gene, J gene, V gene, CDR3 DNA, CDR3 protein. The D gene is left open where the match is weak. Not every row has a clone size; where given, it reads once, few, many or a size class.

>-|-|TRBJ2-5|TRBV5-4
TGTGCCAGCAGCTTAGACAGCCAAGAGACCCAGTACTTC
CASSLDSQETQYF
>few|TRBD1|TRBJ1-3|TRBV29-1
TGCAGCGTAGCTATTGACAGGGGGCCTGGAAACACCATATATTTT
CSVAIDRGPGNTIYF
>-|-|TRBJ1-1|TRBV29-1
TGCAGCGTTGTGACAATGAACACTGAAGCTTTCTTT
CSVVTMNTEAFF
>-|TRBD1|TRBJ1-2|TRBV5-1
TGCGCCAGCAGCTCCAACAGGGGAAACTATGGCTACACCTTC
CASSSNRGNYGYTF
>-|TRBD1|TRBJ1-2|TRBV7-9
TGTGCCAGCACCGACAGGGGATTCGGCTACACCTTC
CASTDRGFGYTF
>-|-|TRBJ2-7|TRBV5-1
TGCGCCAGCAGCCCTCCTTCCTACGAGCAGTACTTC
CASSPPSYEQYF
>-|-|TRBJ1-2|TRBV29-1
TGCAGCGTTGAAATAGGAGCGCCTGGCTACACCTTC
CSVEIGAPGYTF
>-|TRBD1|TRBJ2-7|TRBV7-6
TGTGCCAGCAGCTCATACAGGGGGCACACCTACGAGCAGTACTTC
CASSSYRGHTYEQYF
>-|-|TRBJ1-6|TRBV18
TGTGCCAGCTCACCAGGGGGGGCGCGAAATAATTCACCCCTCCACTTT
CASSPGGARNNSPLHF
>-|TRBD2|TRBJ2-1|TRBV6-5
TGTGCCAGCAGGGCCAGACTAGCTCTCGGTGAGCAGTTCTTC
CASRARLALGEQFF
>-|-|TRBJ1-5|TRBV21-1
TGTGCCAGCAGCAAAGGACAGGAAACACTAAGCAATCAGCCCCAGCATTTT
CASSKGQETLSNQPQHF
>-|TRBD2|TRBJ2-7|TRBV6-5
TGTGCCAGCAGGGGAGCGGGAGAACTCTACGAGCAGTACTTC
CASRGAGELYEQYF
>few|TRBD2|TRBJ2-2|TRBV4-2
TGTGCCAGCAGCCAAGACGCGGGGGTCGGAACCGGGGAGCTGTTTTTT
CASSQDAGVGTGELFF
>-|-|TRBJ2-3|TRBV28
TGTGCCAGCAGTCGGGACTTCCCCTCGCAGTATTTT
CASSRDFPSQYF
>few|TRBD2|TRBJ2-3|TRBV5-6
TGTGCCAGCAGCTTGTTTTGGACTAGCGGGGTGGATACGCAGTATTTT
CASSLFWTSGVDTQYF
>few|-|TRBJ1-3|TRBV28
TGTGCCAGCACCACAGGGTCCTCTGGAAACACCATATATTTT
CASTTGSSGNTIYF
>once|-|TRBJ2-2|TRBV6-6
TGTGCCTCTGTAGTTATTCCCACCGGGGAGCTGTTTTTT
CASVVIPTGELFF